This T cell receptor (beta chain) was observed in a study of Ad26.COV2.S vaccination and SARS-CoV-2 variants. The assay was immunoSEQ multiplex PCR, and TCRdb's table has in-frame clones only and misses some. The sample shows some 300,000 clones, around 84% of them seen only once. Looked up from germline, CDR1 is LNHDA and CDR2 is SQIVND (reference sequence). Trimming took 6 bases from V and 1 from J; bases not matched to a gene: 5. The CDR3 contains 15 residues. Treatment specified: around 19 received Ad26.COV2.S at low or high dose, single or two shots; roughly five received placebo; per-sample allocation not given. After the first vaccine or placebo injection, samples were drawn on day 63.

The source was peripheral blood, collected in a trial of Ad26.COV2.S vaccine versus placebo. The chain employs TRBV19 and TRBJ2-2, with 7 bases that match TRBD1. This receptor was obtained from a person between 18 and 59 years old who received the Ad26.COV2.S COVID-19 vaccine or a placebo. The DNA of the CDR3 is TGTGCCAGTAGCCTTAGGGGGCTGAACACCGGGGAGCTGTTTTTT. Its translation: CASSLRGLNTGELFF.